The clone carrying this TCR beta chain was observed a few times. Its antigen is not known. Germline values: CDR1 SQVTM, CDR2 ANQGSEA. The CDR3 contains 14 residues. Deletions cut 7 bases from V and 0 bases from J, with 15 bases between. The source of the sample is a study of T cell repertoires in cytomegalovirus infection. MiXCR, run by TCRdb on the reads, gives a single entry per CDR3 protein. The sample records about 830,000 distinct CDR3 sequences, roughly 33% being singletons. This chain links TRBV29-1 with TRBJ1-1; perhaps TRBD1 as D (6 bases). Material: cultured CD8+ T cells from PBMCs, obtained from culture after CMV antigen stimulation. The receptor was derived from a human donor in good health (CMV status not recorded). Some clones in this sample may be carry-over from other donors' samples. The CDR3, as DNA: TGCAGCGATGGGGGAGGGGACATGAACACTGAAGCTTTCTTT. This translates into CSDGGGDMNTEAFF. The variable domain in full, with the rest retrieved from reference TRBV29-1 and TRBJ1-1, is SAVISQKPSRDICQRGTSLTIQCQVDSQVTMMFWYRQQPGQSLTLIATANQGSEATYESGFVIDKFPISRPNLTFSTLTVSNMSPEDSSIYLCSDGGGDMNTEAFFGQGTRLTVV.